The sequence of this TCR beta chain was determined in a study of sequential checkpoint blockade in melanoma. Across the study: Randomization was 1:1 between first-line nivolumab→ipilimumab and ipilimumab→nivolumab. Each arm's sequence ended with maintenance nivolumab.

Profiled with immunoSEQ multiplex PCR; TCRdb holds only in-frame clones, not every one. The sample includes under 25,000 clones, about four fifths of them seen just once. The treatment was: randomized to nivolumab then ipilimumab (arm A) or the reverse (arm B). None of the patients previously received DNA-damaging chemotherapy. Live CD3+CD8+ CD19− CD56− cells were sorted from PBMCs. The length of the CDR3 is 15 residues. Germline V gene lookup returns CDR1 LNHDA and CDR2 SQIVND (reference sequence). Trimming removed 1 base from V and 4 bases from J; junction bases left unmatched: 5. The starting material was CD8+ T cells sorted from blood (inferred from file names), obtained from a patient given nivolumab and ipilimumab in sequence. The receptor was derived from a human donor with melanoma. The genes are TRBV19 and TRBJ1-1; 8 nucleotides align to TRBD1. DNA of the CDR3: TGTGCCAGTAGTATAGTCGGGACAGGCTTCACTGAAGCTTTCTTT. This gives the protein CASSIVGTGFTEAFF.